The 18 T cell receptor beta chains below all came from one sample that was sequenced in a study of shared clonotypes between healthy human individuals. This table comes from immunoSEQ multiplex PCR, and its TCRdb copy is limited to in-frame clones, with some not included. The sample lists 1.5 million to 2.5 million clones; approximately 95% were seen once. Cells designated naive CD8 were CD45RO-negative and were positively selected for CCR7, with terminally differentiated effector memory CD45RA+ cells excluded. Sequences were obtained from naive CD8+ T cells sorted from blood. All receptors derive from a man younger than 35 in good health.

The chain couples TRBV7-2 to TRBJ2-2; 10 bases match TRBD2. The trim removed 3 bases at V and 5 bases at J, leaving 9 bases unmatched. Germline V CDR1 and CDR2: SGHTA, FQGNSA. CDR3 length: 17 residues. CDR3 loop: CASSFGLAGVLTGELFF. In DNA, the CDR3 is TGTGCCAGCAGCTTCGGGCTAGCGGGAGTGTTGACCGGGGAGCTGTTTTTT.

V and J are TRBV19 and TRBJ2-1; 7 bases line up with TRBD2. The J segment lost 4 bases and the V segment lost 4 bases, leaving 4 bases of the junction unmatched. The germline V gene encodes CDR1 LNHDA and CDR2 SQIVND (reference sequence). The CDR3 totals 14 residues. Here the CDR3 DNA reads TGTGCCAGTAGTACCGGGACTACTTACAATGAGCAGTTCTTC. Translation gives CASSTGTTYNEQFF. The entire variable domain, with the rest obtained from reference TRBV19 and TRBJ2-1, is as follows: DGGITQSPKYLFRKEGQNVTLSCEQNLNHDAMYWYRQDPGQGLRLIYYSQIVNDFQKGDIAEGYSVSREKKESFPLTVTSAQKNPTAFYLCASSTGTTYNEQFFGPGTRLTVL.

This chain connects TRBV21-1 to TRBJ2-5; the table calls TRBD2, which could not be checked here. TRBV21-1 is a pseudogene locus. The CDR3 has 16 amino acids. CDR3 DNA: TGTGCCAGCAGCAATCGGGGGTTTTACGGCGGAGAGACCCAGTACTTC. This encodes CASSNRGFYGGETQYF.

The V call is TRBV30, the J call TRBJ2-3, with D perhaps matching TRBD1 or TRBD2 (5 bases each). Trimming pared 2 bases from V and 5 bases from J, leaving 11 bases between. CDR3 length: 13 amino acids. Germline CDR1 and CDR2: GTSNPN and SVGIG (reference sequence). Here the CDR3 reads CAWSTRGLDTQYF. CDR3 bases: TGTGCCTGGAGTACCCGGGGCCTAGATACGCAGTATTTT.

CDR3 residues: CASSPHRGYDSYEQYF. The CDR3 coding sequence is TGTGCCAGTAGTCCGCACAGGGGATACGACTCCTACGAGCAGTACTTC. V usage is TRBV19 and J usage is TRBJ2-7, with 7 bases lining up with TRBD1. Per the germline V gene, CDR1 is LNHDA and CDR2 is SQIVND (reference sequence). With 5 bases clipped from V and 0 bases from J, the junction kept 10 bases outside the gene matches. The CDR3 totals 16 residues.

The chain employs TRBV5-1 and TRBJ2-3; D may be TRBD2 (7 bases). This CDR3 contains 15 residues. V lost 4 bases, J lost 3 bases, and 15 bases lay in between. Germline lookup yields CDR1 SGHRS and CDR2 YFSETQ. The CDR3: CASSPKGGTTDTQYF. The CDR3 bases are TGCGCCAGCAGCCCTAAGGGGGGGACAACAGATACGCAGTATTTT.

V is TRBV13 and J is TRBJ1-2, with D possibly matching TRBD1 (5 bases). Looked up from germline, CDR1 is PRHDT and CDR2 is FYEKMQ (reference sequence). V lost 2 bases, J lost 7 bases, and 11 bases lay in between. The CDR3 has 13 residues. CDR3 DNA: TGTGCCAGCAGCTTAAGGGGAGCCGCTGGCTACACCTTC. Its translation: CASSLRGAAGYTF.

The chain employs TRBV19 and TRBJ2-2; D perhaps matches TRBD1 (5 bases). Trimming took 3 bases from V and 5 from J, leaving 10 bases between them. The CDR3 contains 14 residues. The germline V gene encodes CDR1 LNHDA and CDR2 SQIVND (reference sequence). Here the CDR3 DNA reads TGTGCCAGTAGTATCGCAGGGTGGACCGGGGAGCTGTTTTTT. Encoded protein: CASSIAGWTGELFF.

V and J are TRBV5-5 and TRBJ1-1; 8 bases map to TRBD1. CDR3 length: 15 amino acids. Per germline, CDR1 SGHKS and CDR2 YYEKEE (reference sequence). Germline trimming cut 4 bases from V and 3 bases from J; bases unmatched to any gene: 8. The CDR3 loop is CASSPWTGLDTEAFF. As DNA, the CDR3 is TGTGCCAGCAGCCCATGGACAGGGCTGGACACTGAAGCTTTCTTT. Complete variable domain (other parts from reference TRBV5-5 and TRBJ1-1): DAGVTQSPTHLIKTRGQQVTLRCSPISGHKSVSWYQQVLGQGPQFIFQYYEKEERGRGNFPDRFSARQFPNYSSELNVNALLLGDSALYLCASSPWTGLDTEAFFGQGTRLTVV.

The chain recombines TRBV5-1 with TRBJ2-3; D is unresolved. This CDR3 is built from 16 residues. The germline CDR1 and CDR2 sequences are SGHRS and YFSETQ. Trimming took 1 base from V and 1 from J, leaving 13 bases between them. CDR3 in DNA: TGCGCCAGCAGCTTGATGGACGGCGGCGGCACAGATACGCAGTATTTT. It codes for CASSLMDGGGTDTQYF.

The chain employs TRBV6-1 and TRBJ2-5; no firm D call. The CDR3 has 15 residues. Per the germline V gene, CDR1 is MNHNS and CDR2 is SASEGT. V gave up 3 bases and J gave up 0 bases, with 11 bases separating them. CDR3 bases: TGTGCCAGCAGTGAGGAAGACTGGAACCAAGAGACCCAGTACTTC. It yields the protein CASSEEDWNQETQYF.

This clone has just one count. The chain carries TRBV5-1 and TRBJ2-5; 7 nucleotides agree with TRBD2. Germline V gene lookup returns CDR1 SGHRS and CDR2 YFSETQ. The CDR3 totals 18 residues. The J segment lost 4 bases and the V segment lost 2 bases, leaving 17 bases of the junction unmatched. As DNA, the CDR3 is TGCGCCAGCAGCTTATCCGGGACGGATGCGGGAGTTGGAGAGACCCAGTACTTC. It specifies CASSLSGTDAGVGETQYF.

This chain links TRBV28 with TRBJ1-1; the match to TRBD1 covers 9 bases. CDR3 length equals 16 residues. The germline gives CDR1 MDHEN, CDR2 SYDVKM. V was pared by 0 bases and J by 8 bases, with 10 bases of the junction left unmatched. The CDR3 sequence is CASSLWTGTGFGEAFF. The DNA of the CDR3 is TGTGCCAGCAGTTTATGGACAGGGACAGGGTTCGGGGAAGCTTTCTTT.

The V and J genes are TRBV7-8 and TRBJ2-5; TRBD2 agrees at 8 bases. CDR3 size: 15 residues. The germline V gene has CDR1 SGHVS and CDR2 FQNEAQ. Trimming at V came to 1 base and at J to 5 bases, leaving 6 bases not matched to a gene. CDR3 protein: CASSLDYRGGETQYF. The CDR3 DNA follows: TGTGCCAGCAGCTTAGACTACCGCGGGGGGGAGACCCAGTACTTC.

V usage is TRBV29-1 and J usage is TRBJ1-2; D not resolved. Looked up from germline, CDR1 is SQVTM and CDR2 is ANQGSEA. Trimming took off 2 bases at V and 2 bases at J, with 9 bases between the two ends. The CDR3 totals 13 residues. The CDR3 region is CSVEQRLNYGYTF. The CDR3 region has the DNA TGCAGCGTTGAACAGCGCCTAAACTATGGCTACACCTTC.

In its sample, this clone was seen a few times. The rearrangement uses TRBV10-3 and TRBJ1-2; 8 nucleotides agree with TRBD1. Germline trimming cut 1 base from V and 0 bases from J; bases unmatched to any gene: 4. Germline values: CDR1 ENHRY, CDR2 SYGVKD. This CDR3 contains 16 residues. This CDR3 is CAISEWGQEANYGYTF. The CDR3 coding sequence is TGTGCCATCAGTGAGTGGGGACAGGAAGCTAACTATGGCTACACCTTC.

The chain carries TRBV9 and TRBJ2-7; D not certain. Trimming pared 3 bases from V and 2 bases from J, leaving 12 bases between. The V gene's germline CDR1 is SGDLS and CDR2 YYNGEE. This CDR3 is built from 14 residues. CDR3 nucleotides: TGTGCCAGCAGCGCCTCAGGAGCGACCTACGAGCAGTACTTC. It is translated as CASSASGATYEQYF.

This chain connects TRBV7-9 to TRBJ2-5; 7 bases agree with TRBD1. The CDR3 runs 15 residues. V lost 3 bases and J lost 0; bases outside the gene matches: 4. Germline V CDR1 and CDR2: SEHNR, FQNEAQ (reference sequence). CDR3 sequence: CASSFDRAYQETQYF. The CDR3 region has the DNA TGTGCCAGCAGCTTTGACAGGGCGTACCAAGAGACCCAGTACTTC.